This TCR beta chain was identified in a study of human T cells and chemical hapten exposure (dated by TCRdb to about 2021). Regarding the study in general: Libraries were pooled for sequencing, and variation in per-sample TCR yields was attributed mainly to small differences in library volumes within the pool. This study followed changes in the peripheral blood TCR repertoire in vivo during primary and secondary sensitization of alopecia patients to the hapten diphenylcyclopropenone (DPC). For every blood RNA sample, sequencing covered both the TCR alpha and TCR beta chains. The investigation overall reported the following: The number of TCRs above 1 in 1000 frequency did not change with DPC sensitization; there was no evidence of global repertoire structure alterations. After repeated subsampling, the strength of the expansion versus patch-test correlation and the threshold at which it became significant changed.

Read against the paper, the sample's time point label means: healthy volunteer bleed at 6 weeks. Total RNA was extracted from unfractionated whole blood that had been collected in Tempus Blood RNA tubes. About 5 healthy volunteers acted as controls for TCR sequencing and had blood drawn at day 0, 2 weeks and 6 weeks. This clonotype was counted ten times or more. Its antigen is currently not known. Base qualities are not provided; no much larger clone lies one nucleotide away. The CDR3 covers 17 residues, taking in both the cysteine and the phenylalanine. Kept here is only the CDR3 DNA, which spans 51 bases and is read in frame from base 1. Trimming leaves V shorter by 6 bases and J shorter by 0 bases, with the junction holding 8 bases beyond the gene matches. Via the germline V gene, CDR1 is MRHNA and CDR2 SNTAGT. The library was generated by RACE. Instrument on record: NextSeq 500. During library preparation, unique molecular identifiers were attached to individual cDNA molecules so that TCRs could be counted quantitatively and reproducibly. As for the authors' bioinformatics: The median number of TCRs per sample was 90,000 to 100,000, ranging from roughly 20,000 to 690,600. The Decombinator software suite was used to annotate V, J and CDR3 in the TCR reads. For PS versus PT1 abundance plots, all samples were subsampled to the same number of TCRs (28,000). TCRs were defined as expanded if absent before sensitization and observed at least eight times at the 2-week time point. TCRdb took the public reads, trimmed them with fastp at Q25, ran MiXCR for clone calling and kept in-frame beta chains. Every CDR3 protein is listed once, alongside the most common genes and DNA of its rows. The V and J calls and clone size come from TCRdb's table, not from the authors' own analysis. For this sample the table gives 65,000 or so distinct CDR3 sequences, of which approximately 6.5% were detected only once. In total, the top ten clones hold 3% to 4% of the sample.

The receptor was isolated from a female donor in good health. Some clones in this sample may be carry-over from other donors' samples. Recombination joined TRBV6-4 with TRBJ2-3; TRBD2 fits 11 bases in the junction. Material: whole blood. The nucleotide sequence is TGTGCCAGCAGCCTACTAGCGGGAGCCGGAAGCACAGATACGCAGTATTTT. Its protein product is CASSLLAGAGSTDTQYF.